The 27 T cell receptor beta chains below come from one sample, sequenced in a study of beta chain features in type 1 diabetes (dated by TCRdb to the late 2010s). To prepare the library, the immunoSEQ multiplex PCR assay was applied. The entire amount of isolated RNA was reverse transcribed using the High Capacity cDNA Reverse Transcription Kit, so the sequenced TCRB transcripts were expressed ones. The table comes from immuneACCESS by way of TCRdb, which keeps in-frame sequences with V and J called. Part of the clones is missing from these tables; in studies checked, under half for an unresolved V gene and the rest for unknown reasons. This sample lists roughly 290,000 clones; roughly 8% were detected once. More than 0.8% of the sample lies in the top ten. Sequencing was carried out using central memory CD4+ T cells from blood. Receptors were obtained from a woman aged 18-29 years in good health.

The chain carries TRBV9 and TRBJ1-4; 10 positions agree with TRBD1. The germline V gene encodes CDR1 SGDLS and CDR2 YYNGEE. The CDR3 extends over 15 amino acids. V lost 1 base, J lost 7 bases, and 4 bases stayed unmatched. The CDR3 spells CASSVSGTGAEKLFF. CDR3 bases: TGTGCCAGCAGCGTAAGCGGGACAGGGGCTGAAAAACTGTTTTTT. Looking up the rest from reference TRBV9 and TRBJ1-4 gives the full variable domain: DSGVTQTPKHLITATGQRVTLRCSPRSGDLSVYWYQQSLDQGLQFLIQYYNGEERAKGNILERFSAQQFPDLHSELNLSSLELGDSALYFCASSVSGTGAEKLFFGSGTQLSVL.

This clone was detected only a few times. The J gene is TRBJ2-7, the V gene TRBV4-2; no clear D gene. V was shortened by 0 bases and J by 2 bases, with 5 bases between the two germline ends. Looked up from germline, CDR1 is LGHNA and CDR2 is YNFKEQ. The length of the CDR3 is 13 residues. CDR3 DNA: TGTGCCAGCAGCCAAGAAGTCGCCTACGAGCAGTACTTC. It yields the protein CASSQEVAYEQYF.

The chain carries TRBV28 and TRBJ2-7; 12 bases align to TRBD2. J lost 0 bases, V lost 6 bases, and 6 bases had no gene match. Germline V gene lookup returns CDR1 MDHEN and CDR2 SYDVKM. This CDR3 is built from 16 residues. The CDR3 DNA sequence: TGTGCCAGCAGAGCCGGACTAGCGGGGAGCTCCTACGAGCAGTACGTC. Protein sequence: CASRAGLAGSSYEQYV.

Details on this clone: Other nucleotide sequences from this sample produce the same CDR3. The chain recombines TRBV6-5 with TRBJ1-2; 7 nucleotides agree with TRBD1. In germline, CDR1 is MNHEY, CDR2 SVGAGI. V shed 1 base and J 3 bases; nucleotides not matched to a gene: 2. The CDR3 extends over 14 amino acids. Here the CDR3 reads CASSYYGTDYGYTF. The CDR3 nucleotides read TGTGCCAGCAGTTACTATGGGACAGACTATGGCTACACCTTC.

This clone was detected a few times. The V gene is TRBV7-8, the J gene TRBJ2-5; D may correspond to TRBD1 or TRBD2 (5 bases each). The CDR3 has 13 amino acids. Trimming left V 5 bases short and J 4 bases short, with 11 bases between. Germline V gene sequence: CDR1 SGHVS, CDR2 FQNEAQ. CDR3 DNA: TGTGCCAGCAGCCGGGACGTCGGAGAGACCCAGTACTTC. Encoded protein: CASSRDVGETQYF. Together with reference TRBV7-8 and TRBJ2-5, the CDR3 gives the full variable domain: GAGVSQSPRYKVAKRGQDVALRCDPISGHVSLFWYQQALGQGPEFLTYFQNEAQLDKSGLPSDRFFAERPEGSVSTLKIQRTQQEDSAVYLCASSRDVGETQYFGPGTRLLVL.

This clone has a handful of counts. The DNA is left out, because the CDR3 cannot be placed on it with certainty; the CDR3 is given as TCRdb lists it. This chain joins TRBV19 and TRBJ1-2. The CDR3 has 13 amino acids, counting both end residues. Germline values: CDR1 LNHDA, CDR2 SQIVND (reference sequence). The CDR3 loop is CASSIGDFRGYTF.

This clone was observed a few times. For the CDR3, the DNA is TGTGCCAGCCTGGGACAGGGGCATTCACCCCTCCACTTT. Protein: CASLGQGHSPLHF. J is TRBJ1-6 and V is TRBV25-1; 10 bases agree with TRBD1. CDR1 and CDR2 from the germline V gene are MGHDK and SYGVNS. This CDR3 has 13 amino acids. V shed 8 bases and J 8 bases; nucleotides not matched to a gene: 3.

The chain recombines TRBV9 with TRBJ2-1; D uncertain. The V and J ends lost 0 bases and 9 bases respectively, with 10 bases between them. Germline CDR1 and CDR2: SGDLS and YYNGEE. The CDR3 spans 13 residues. CDR3 protein: CASSVVSTSEQFF. The CDR3 DNA reads TGTGCCAGCAGCGTAGTATCGACCAGTGAGCAGTTCTTC.

This clone was counted a few times. V and J are TRBV18 and TRBJ2-5; either TRBD1 or TRBD2 may fit D (5 bases each). The CDR3 loop spans 14 amino acids. V was pared by 8 bases and J by 8 bases, with 21 bases between. CDR1 and CDR2 (germline): KGHSH, LQKENI. This chain's CDR3 is CASDPLGQGDTQYF. The DNA for the CDR3 is TGTGCCAGCGACCCCCTGGGCCAGGGAGATACCCAGTACTTC.

Only a few counts were recorded for this clone. This sequence joins TRBV7-6 and TRBJ2-3; no reliable D call. In germline, CDR1 is SGHVS, CDR2 FNYEAQ. This CDR3 region has 13 residues. V was clipped by 0 bases and J by 0 bases, with 1 base between them. DNA for the CDR3: TGTGCCAGCAGCTTAGCGAGCACAGATACGCAGTATTTT. Protein product: CASSLASTDTQYF.

This clone has a handful of counts. The chain employs TRBV23-1 and TRBJ2-7; no firm D call. TRBV23-1 has ORF status, its function being uncertain. Deletions cut 2 bases from V and 5 bases from J, with 22 bases between. The CDR3 contains 17 residues. The CDR3 region is CASSQRFYRRAINEQYV. For the CDR3, the DNA is TGCGCCAGCAGTCAACGGTTCTACCGCCGGGCAATTAACGAGCAGTACGTC.

The chain is built from TRBV14 and TRBJ2-5, with TRBD2 matching 11 bases. The CDR3 runs 16 residues. Germline CDR1 SGHDN, CDR2 FVKESK. J was trimmed by 3 bases and V by 4 bases; bases with no gene match: 7. The CDR3 region has the DNA TGTGCCAGCAGCCCCTTAGCGGGAGGGGTAAAAGAGACCCAGTACTTC. This sequence encodes CASSPLAGGVKETQYF.

This clone occurred a few times. The chain carries TRBV7-3 and TRBJ2-1, with D perhaps TRBD1 (6 bases). Germline V gives CDR1 SGHTA, CDR2 FQGTGA. V lost 4 bases to trimming and J lost 2 bases, with 9 bases between them. This CDR3 has 14 amino acids. CDR3 in DNA: TGTGCCAGCAGCTCATCAGGGGCCTACAATGAGCAGTTCTTC. Translation gives CASSSSGAYNEQFF.

This clone turned up a few times. The rearrangement links TRBV2 to TRBJ2-1; TRBD1 agrees at 9 bases. Germline trimming cut 4 bases from V and 10 bases from J; bases unmatched to any gene: 11. CDR1 and CDR2 (germline): SNHLY, FYNNEI. CDR3 size: 15 residues. The CDR3 here is CASSAGQGGVVEQFF. CDR3 in DNA: TGTGCCAGCAGTGCGGGACAGGGTGGAGTAGTCGAGCAGTTCTTC.

This clone was seen only a few times. The gene calls are TRBV11-2 and TRBJ2-1; 10 bases are shared with TRBD2. The CDR3 is 16 amino acids. J lost 6 bases, V lost 0 bases, and 5 bases had no gene match. The V gene's germline CDR1 is SGHAT and CDR2 FQNNGV. The CDR3 sequence: CASSLDLAGAGNEQFF. CDR3 coding DNA: TGTGCCAGCAGCTTAGACCTAGCGGGAGCCGGCAATGAGCAGTTCTTC. Looking up the rest from reference TRBV11-2 and TRBJ2-1 gives the full variable domain: EAGVAQSPRYKIIEKRQSVAFWCNPISGHATLYWYQQILGQGPKLLIQFQNNGVVDDSQLPKDRFSAERLKGVDSTLKIQPAKLEDSAVYLCASSLDLAGAGNEQFFGPGTRLTVL.

This clone appeared a few times. The chain combines TRBV11-3 with TRBJ2-1; D is undetermined. Germline V lookup: CDR1 SGHNT, CDR2 YENEEA. Trimming left V 0 bases short and J 2 bases short, with 11 bases between. The CDR3 is made up of 16 amino acids. CDR3: CASSLDSDVTYNEQFF. CDR3 in DNA: TGTGCCAGCAGCTTAGATTCGGATGTAACCTACAATGAGCAGTTCTTC.

The chain recombines TRBV28 with TRBJ1-3, with 8 bases fitting TRBD1. The CDR3 runs 12 residues. Germline assignment: CDR1 MDHEN and CDR2 SYDVKM. V gave up 5 bases and J gave up 10 bases; unmatched junction bases: 4. The CDR3 DNA is TGTGCCAGCAGTCAAGGACAGGGAACCATATATTTT. Translated: CASSQGQGTIYF.

This clone has a handful of counts. The gene calls are TRBV7-3 and TRBJ2-2; D gene uncertain. Trimming stripped 4 bases from V and 1 base from J, with 4 bases between. CDR3 length: 13 residues. From germline, CDR1 is SGHTA and CDR2 FQGTGA. The CDR3 region is CASSSKNTGELFF. In nucleotides, the CDR3 is TGTGCCAGCAGCTCTAAGAACACCGGGGAGCTGTTTTTT.

In its sample, this clone was seen many times. The CDR3, as DNA: TGTGCCACCAGCAGAGATCGAGGGGCTGGAAAACTGTTTTTT. Translating gives CATSRDRGAGKLFF. The genes are TRBV15 and TRBJ1-4; TRBD1 is a possible D gene (5 bases). The V end was cut by 0 bases, the J end by 10 bases, with 12 bases between. Germline values: CDR1 LNHNV, CDR2 YYDKDF (reference sequence). This CDR3 contains 14 residues.

This clone has just a few counts. The V call is TRBV4-3, the J call TRBJ2-2, with D possibly matching TRBD2 (6 bases). The CDR3 has 15 residues. Germline CDR1 and CDR2: LGHNA and YSLEER. Between the trimmed V and J ends, which lost 6 bases and 6 bases, there was a span of 17 bases. The CDR3 DNA follows: TGCGCCAGCAGACATAGCGGAGATTTCTCCGGGGAGCTGTTTTTT. Translated, it gives CASRHSGDFSGELFF.

There are a few counts of this clone. The gene calls are TRBV7-9 and TRBJ2-1; no firm D call. The germline V gene has CDR1 SEHNR and CDR2 FQNEAQ (reference sequence). Between the trimmed V and J ends, which lost 5 bases and 9 bases, there was a span of 14 bases. This CDR3 has 13 residues. DNA of the CDR3: TGTGCCAGCAGCGACCTTCTGAGGAGTGAGCAGTTCTTC. Residues: CASSDLLRSEQFF.

As for this clone: The sample has other DNA sequences that encode this CDR3 too. The chain recombines TRBV27 with TRBJ2-6; TRBD1 matches 9 bases. The V and J ends lost 8 bases and 0 bases, in that order; junction bases with no gene match: 11. The CDR3 has 18 residues. Germline CDR1 MNHEY, CDR2 SMNVEV (reference sequence). The CDR3 region has the DNA TGTGCCAGCGGGCCTGTAGGACAGGGGATCTCTGGGGCCAACGTCCTGACTTTC. Protein product: CASGPVGQGISGANVLTF.

This clone was detected a few times. The chain employs TRBV5-6 and TRBJ1-2; D is uncertain. This CDR3 is 14 amino acids long. Germline assignment: CDR1 SGHDT and CDR2 YYEEEE. V was cut by 0 bases and J by 4 bases, with 10 bases left in between. CDR3 loop: CASSLVGPSYGYTF. DNA for the CDR3: TGTGCCAGCAGCTTGGTTGGGCCTTCCTATGGCTACACCTTC.

This clone showed up just a few times. The rearrangement links TRBV9 to TRBJ2-3, with D unclear. The CDR3 totals 14 residues. Germline lookup yields CDR1 SGDLS and CDR2 YYNGEE. The V gene lost 2 bases and the J gene lost 5 bases, with 12 bases spanning the gap. CDR3 in DNA: TGTGCCAGCAGCGTCCGCACGAAAGGAGATACGCAGTATTTT. This gives the protein CASSVRTKGDTQYF.

In its sample, this clone was seen a few times. CDR3 amino acids: CASSSPNSASEAFF. As DNA, the CDR3 is TGCGCCAGCAGCTCCCCCAACAGTGCCAGTGAAGCTTTCTTT. The J gene is TRBJ1-1, the V gene TRBV5-1; D remains unclear. Germline V gene lookup returns CDR1 SGHRS and CDR2 YFSETQ. The CDR3 covers 14 residues. With 3 bases removed from V and 7 bases from J, the gap between germline ends came to 16 bases.

This sequence joins TRBV4-3 and TRBJ2-5, with a tentative D call TRBD2 (5 bases). The CDR3 extends over 14 amino acids. Germline loops: CDR1 LGHNA, CDR2 YSLEER. V lost 0 bases and J lost 7, with 12 bases in between. The CDR3 DNA is TGCGCCAGCAGCCAAGACTCCGTCGAGGGGACCCAGTACTTC. It is translated as CASSQDSVEGTQYF.

There are a few counts of this clone. The chain uses TRBV5-6 and TRBJ1-6; unclear D gene. Germline V CDR1 and CDR2: SGHDT, YYEEEE. The V and J ends lost 0 bases and 6 bases respectively, with 7 bases between them. CDR3 size: 14 residues. This chain's CDR3 is CASSLGQSNSPLHF. The CDR3 DNA reads as TGTGCCAGCAGCTTGGGTCAGTCTAATTCACCCCTCCACTTT.